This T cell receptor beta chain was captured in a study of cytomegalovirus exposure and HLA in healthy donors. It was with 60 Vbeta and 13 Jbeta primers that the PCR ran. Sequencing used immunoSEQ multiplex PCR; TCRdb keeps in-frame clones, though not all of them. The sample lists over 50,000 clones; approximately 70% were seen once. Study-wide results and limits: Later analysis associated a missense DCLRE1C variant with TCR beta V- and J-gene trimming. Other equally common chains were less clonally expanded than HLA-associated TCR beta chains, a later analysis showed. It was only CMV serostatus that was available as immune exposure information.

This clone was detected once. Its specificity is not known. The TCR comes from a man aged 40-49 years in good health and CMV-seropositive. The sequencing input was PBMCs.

CDR3 bases: TGTGCCAGCAGTTACCCTCTCTCTTCTGGGGCCAACGTCCTGACTTTC. Protein sequence: CASSYPLSSGANVLTF. This chain links TRBV6-6 with TRBJ2-6; D not certain. Between the trimmed V and J ends, which lost 2 bases and 1 base, there was a span of 9 bases. Germline V gene sequence: CDR1 MNHNY, CDR2 SVGAGI (reference sequence). CDR3 length equals 16 residues.